The rows below give T cell receptor beta chains drawn from one sample of a study of T cells in Graves' hyperthyroidism and ophthalmopathy. TCRdb independently ran MiXCR on the multiplex PCR reads; one entry per CDR3 protein. The table shows more than 100,000 distinct CDR3 sequences, with 47% occurring only once. The sequenced sample was blood. These receptor sequences come from a man aged 35 to 55 with Graves' hyperthyroidism. Each CDR3 is given with its conserved first and last residue. The order of the fields is V gene, D gene, CDR3 length, J gene, clone size, CDR3 DNA, CDR3 protein. D genes are given only for firm matches. Rows give clone size only sometimes, using once, few, many, or a class for an expanded clone.

TRBV2	TRBD1	15	TRBJ2-2	many	TGTGCCAGCACCCGGGACAGGGGAAAGGACGGGGAGCTGTTTTTT	CASTRDRGKDGELFF
TRBV7-9	TRBD1	15	TRBJ1-1	once	TGTGCCAGCAGCTTCCCGGGACAGCTGAACACTGAAGCTTTCTTT	CASSFPGQLNTEAFF
TRBV24-1	.	13	TRBJ2-5	.	TGTGCCACCAGTGATTGGGATGAAGAGACCCAGTACTTC	CATSDWDEETQYF
TRBV7-9	TRBD1	17	TRBJ1-6	.	TGTGCCAGCAGGCCGGACAGGGGGGCGGACTATAATTCACCCCTCCACTTT	CASRPDRGADYNSPLHF
TRBV7-3	TRBD2	14	TRBJ2-3	.	TGTGCCAGCAGCCAATTAGCGGGGGCAGATACGCAGTATTTT	CASSQLAGADTQYF
TRBV10-1	.	16	TRBJ2-3	many	TGCGCCAGCGACCTAGGGGAAGGGGGGGGCACAGATACGCAGTATTTT	CASDLGEGGGTDTQYF
TRBV19	.	12	TRBJ2-2	.	TGTGCCAGTAGCAGGGTGCCCGTGGAGCTGTTTTTT	CASSRVPVELFF
TRBV20-1	.	14	TRBJ1-1	.	TGCAGTGCTAGTTCCGGGGGGAAGCACTCTGAAGCTTTCTTT	CSASSGGKHSEAFF
TRBV5-6	.	13	TRBJ2-7	many	TGTGCCAGCAGCCCCGGCAGGGACTACGAGCAGTACTTC	CASSPGRDYEQYF
TRBV20-1	.	13	TRBJ1-5	many	TGCAGTGCTTTAGGACTGAGGAATCAGCCCCAGCATTTT	CSALGLRNQPQHF
TRBV25-1	TRBD1	14	TRBJ1-1	.	TGTGCCACCCTAGGGGACAGGGGTTCCACTGAAGCTTTCTTT	CATLGDRGSTEAFF
TRBV7-6	TRBD1	15	TRBJ2-1	.	TGTGCCAGCAGCTCCGGACAGGGGAACACCGGGGAGCAGTTCTTC	CASSSGQGNTGEQFF
TRBV7-9	.	12	TRBJ2-5	.	TGTGCCAGCACCCTCGGAACTCAGCCCCAGTACTTC	CASTLGTQPQYF
TRBV28	.	14	TRBJ2-5	few	TGTGCCAGCAGTATACTATACGGCTCAGGGACCCAGTACTTC	CASSILYGSGTQYF
TRBV2	.	15	TRBJ2-2	many	TGTGCCAGCAGTGAAGGTGGGGGCAACACCGGGGAGCTGTTTTTT	CASSEGGGNTGELFF
TRBV6-1	.	14	TRBJ2-7	many	TGTGCCAGCAGTGATGTTGTAGGTACCTACGAGCAGTACTTC	CASSDVVGTYEQYF
TRBV15	.	14	TRBJ1-6	many	TGTGCCACCAGCAGACGGAGGGCCAATTCACCCCTCCACTTT	CATSRRRANSPLHF
TRBV30	.	12	TRBJ2-5	few	TGTGCCTACTCAATCTACGGTGAGACCCAGTACTTC	CAYSIYGETQYF
TRBV2	.	14	TRBJ2-7	.	TGTGCCAGCAGTGAAGCTTATGCGGAGGGCGAGCAGTACTTC	CASSEAYAEGEQYF
TRBV5-4	.	13	TRBJ1-1	many	TGTGCCAGCAGCCTGACACGATACACTGAAGCTTTCTTT	CASSLTRYTEAFF
TRBV7-9	TRBD1	14	TRBJ1-2	many	TGTGCCAGCAGCGACCGGGACAGAGATTATGGCTACACCTTC	CASSDRDRDYGYTF
TRBV5-4	.	15	TRBJ1-3	many	TGTGCCAGCAGCCGTGGACCGCTATCTGGAAACACCATATATTTT	CASSRGPLSGNTIYF
TRBV28	TRBD1	15	TRBJ1-3	few	TGTGCCAGCAGACGGACAGGGGAGAGTGGAAACACCATATATTTT	CASRRTGESGNTIYF
TRBV2	.	14	TRBJ1-1	.	TGTGTCAGCAGTAAAGGGGGAGCGAACACTGAAGCTTTCTTT	CVSSKGGANTEAFF
TRBV20-1	TRBD2	17	TRBJ2-3	.	TGCAGTGCTAGAATGGGACTAGCGGGGGGCTGGGCAGATAGGCAGTATTTT	CSARMGLAGGWADRQYF
TRBV7-9	.	16	TRBJ2-3	many	TGTGCCAGCAGCTTAGGGCTGGGAGCTAGCACAGATACGCAGTATTTT	CASSLGLGASTDTQYF
TRBV7-2	TRBD2	14	TRBJ2-5	.	TGTGCCAGCAGCTTCGGACTAGGAGGAGAGACCCAGTACTTC	CASSFGLGGETQYF
TRBV11-2	.	13	TRBJ2-1	many	TGTGCCAGCAGCTTTCCCGGGGTCAATGAGCAGTTCTTC	CASSFPGVNEQFF
TRBV9	.	14	TRBJ2-7	.	TGTGCCAGCAGCGAGGAAGGGGTGAGCTACGAGCAGTACTTC	CASSEEGVSYEQYF
TRBV19	.	14	TRBJ1-1	many	TGTGCCAGTAGTATACAACAGGGCGGGACTGAAGCTTTCTTT	CASSIQQGGTEAFF
TRBV7-2	.	15	TRBJ2-1	.	TGTGCCAGCAGCTACGGGATTGCCACCTACAATGAGCAGTTCTTC	CASSYGIATYNEQFF
TRBV20-1	TRBD2	16	TRBJ2-5	many	TGCAGTGCCCGAGCCGGGACTAGCGGGAGAGGAGAGACCCAGTACTTC	CSARAGTSGRGETQYF
TRBV5-1	.	14	TRBJ2-2	many	TGCGCCAGCAGCTTGGGACACAACACCGGGGAGCTGTTTTTT	CASSLGHNTGELFF
TRBV30	.	15	TRBJ1-5	.	TGTGCCTGGAGCCTAGGGCAGCATAGCAATCAGCCCCAGCATTTT	CAWSLGQHSNQPQHF
TRBV6-6	.	16	TRBJ1-3	.	TGTGCCAGCAGTGACCCTTCCGGGAGCTCTGGAAACACCATATATTTT	CASSDPSGSSGNTIYF
TRBV7-2	.	13	TRBJ1-5	many	TGTGCCAGCAGCTCAGAAGTCAATCAGCCCCAGCATTTT	CASSSEVNQPQHF
TRBV7-2	.	15	TRBJ1-4	.	TGTGCCAGCAGCGTAGACAGTACCTCTAATGAAAAACTGTTTTTT	CASSVDSTSNEKLFF
TRBV10-2	TRBD2	18	TRBJ2-1	.	TGCGCCAGCAGTGACCCCGGGACTAGCGGGGTATCCTACAATGAGCAGTTCTTC	CASSDPGTSGVSYNEQFF
TRBV7-9	TRBD2	17	TRBJ2-1	many	TGTGCCAGCAGCCCACTAGCGGGGGGGCCTAGGGACAATGAGCAGTTCTTC	CASSPLAGGPRDNEQFF
TRBV5-1	.	15	TRBJ2-7	.	TGCGCCAGCAGCTTGGTCCCAGGCAGCAACTACGAGCAGTACTTC	CASSLVPGSNYEQYF